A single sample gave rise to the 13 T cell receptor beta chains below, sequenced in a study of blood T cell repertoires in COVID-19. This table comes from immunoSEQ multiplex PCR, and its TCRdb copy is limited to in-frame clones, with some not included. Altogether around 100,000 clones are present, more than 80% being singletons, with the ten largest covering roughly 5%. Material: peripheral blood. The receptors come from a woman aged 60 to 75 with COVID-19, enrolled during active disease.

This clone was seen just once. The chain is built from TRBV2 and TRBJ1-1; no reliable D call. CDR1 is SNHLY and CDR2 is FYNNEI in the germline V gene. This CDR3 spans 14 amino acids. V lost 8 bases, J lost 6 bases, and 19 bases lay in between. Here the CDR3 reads CASWTGSYRAEAFF. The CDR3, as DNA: TGTGCCAGCTGGACCGGGAGCTACCGTGCTGAAGCTTTCTTT.

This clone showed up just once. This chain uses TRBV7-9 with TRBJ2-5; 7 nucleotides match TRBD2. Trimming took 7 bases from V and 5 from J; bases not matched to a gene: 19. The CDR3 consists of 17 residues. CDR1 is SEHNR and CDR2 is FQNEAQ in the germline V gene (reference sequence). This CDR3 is CASNPPRWEGGLETQYF. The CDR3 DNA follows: TGTGCCAGCAACCCACCGCGATGGGAGGGTGGACTGGAGACCCAGTACTTC. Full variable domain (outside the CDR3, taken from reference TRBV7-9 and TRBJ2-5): DTGVSQNPRHKITKRGQNVTFRCDPISEHNRLYWYRQTLGQGPEFLTYFQNEAQLEKSRLLSDRFSAERPKGSFSTLEIQRTEQGDSAMYLCASNPPRWEGGLETQYFGPGTRLLVL.

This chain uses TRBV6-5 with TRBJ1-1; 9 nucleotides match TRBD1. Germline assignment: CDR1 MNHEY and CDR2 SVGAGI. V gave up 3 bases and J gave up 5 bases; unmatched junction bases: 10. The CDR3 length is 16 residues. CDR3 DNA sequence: TGTGCCAGCAGTTATGGACAGGGGAGTTTTGCGACTGAAGCTTTCTTT. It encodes CASSYGQGSFATEAFF.

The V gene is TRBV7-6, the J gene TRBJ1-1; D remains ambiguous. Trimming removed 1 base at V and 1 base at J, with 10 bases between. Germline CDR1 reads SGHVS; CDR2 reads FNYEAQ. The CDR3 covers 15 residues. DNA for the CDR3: TGTGCCAGCAGCTTAGTTGTGGAGGGGAACACTGAAGCTTTCTTT. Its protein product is CASSLVVEGNTEAFF.

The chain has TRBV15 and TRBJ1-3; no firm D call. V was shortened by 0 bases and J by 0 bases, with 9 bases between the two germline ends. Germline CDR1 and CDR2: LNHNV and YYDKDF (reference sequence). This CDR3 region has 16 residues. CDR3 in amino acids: CATSRDLESSGNTIYF. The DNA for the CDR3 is TGTGCCACCAGCAGAGATCTCGAGAGCTCTGGAAACACCATATATTTT.

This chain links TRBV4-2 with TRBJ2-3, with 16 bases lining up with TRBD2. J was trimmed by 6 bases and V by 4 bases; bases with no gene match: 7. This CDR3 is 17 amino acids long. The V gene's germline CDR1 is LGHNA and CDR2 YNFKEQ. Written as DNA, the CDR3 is TGTGCCAGCAGCCCGGGACTAGCGGGGGGGCCGTCGGATACGCAGTATTTT. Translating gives CASSPGLAGGPSDTQYF.

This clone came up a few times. This CDR3 is CATSPSGNYGYTF. For the CDR3, the DNA is TGTGCCACCAGTCCGAGCGGAAACTATGGCTACACCTTC. This sequence joins TRBV24-1 and TRBJ1-2, with no clear D. This CDR3 region has 13 residues. Germline loops: CDR1 KGHDR, CDR2 SFDVKD. Trimming left V 6 bases short and J 2 bases short, with 9 bases between.

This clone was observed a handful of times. CDR3 region: CATRGDEQYF. Written as DNA, the CDR3 is TGTGCCACCAGGGGCGACGAGCAGTACTTC. This chain connects TRBV24-1 to TRBJ2-7; D gene ambiguous. Germline loops: CDR1 KGHDR, CDR2 SFDVKD. Trimming took off 7 bases at V and 5 bases at J, with 5 bases between the two ends. This CDR3 spans 10 amino acids.

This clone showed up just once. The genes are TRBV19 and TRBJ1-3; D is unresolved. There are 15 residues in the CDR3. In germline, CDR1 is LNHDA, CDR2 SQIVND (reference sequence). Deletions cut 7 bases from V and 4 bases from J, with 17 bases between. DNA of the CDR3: TGTGCCAGTAACAACGGCGGAGCGGAAGGAAACACCATATATTTT. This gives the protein CASNNGGAEGNTIYF.

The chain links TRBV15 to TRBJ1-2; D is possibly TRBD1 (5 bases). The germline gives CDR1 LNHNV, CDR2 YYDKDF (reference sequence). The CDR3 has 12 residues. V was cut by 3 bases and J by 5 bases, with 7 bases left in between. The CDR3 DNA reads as TGTGCCACCAGCAGGTCAGGGTATGGCTACACCTTC. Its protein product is CATSRSGYGYTF.

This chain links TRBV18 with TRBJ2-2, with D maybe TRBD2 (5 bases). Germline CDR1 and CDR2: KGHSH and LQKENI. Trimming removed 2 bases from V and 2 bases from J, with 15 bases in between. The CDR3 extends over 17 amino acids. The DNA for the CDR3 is TGTGCCAGCTCACCAAGAACTAGTCAGGCCAACACCGGGGAGCTGTTTTTT. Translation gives CASSPRTSQANTGELFF. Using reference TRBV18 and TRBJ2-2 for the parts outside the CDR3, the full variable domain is NAGVMQNPRHLVRRRGQEARLRCSPMKGHSHVYWYRQLPEEGLKFMVYLQKENIIDESGMPKERFSAEFPKEGPSILRIQQVVRGDSAAYFCASSPRTSQANTGELFFGEGSRLTVL.

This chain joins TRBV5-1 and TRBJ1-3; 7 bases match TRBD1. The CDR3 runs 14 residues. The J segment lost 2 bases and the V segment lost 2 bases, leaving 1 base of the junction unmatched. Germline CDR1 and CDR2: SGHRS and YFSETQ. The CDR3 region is CASSFTGAGNTIYF. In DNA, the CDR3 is TGCGCCAGCAGCTTCACAGGGGCTGGAAACACCATATATTTT.

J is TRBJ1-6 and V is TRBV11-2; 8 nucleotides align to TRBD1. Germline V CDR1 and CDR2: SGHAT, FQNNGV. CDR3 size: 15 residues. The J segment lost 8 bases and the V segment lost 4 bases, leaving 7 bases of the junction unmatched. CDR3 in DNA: TGTGCCAGCAGCTCTCTCCAGGGGGCAGATTCACCCCTCCACTTT. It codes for CASSSLQGADSPLHF.